This passage covers 24 T cell receptor beta chains from one sample sequenced in a study of cytomegalovirus exposure and HLA in healthy donors. Vbeta (60) and Jbeta (13) primers were used in the PCR. This table comes from immunoSEQ multiplex PCR, and its TCRdb copy is limited to in-frame clones, with some not included. The table shows roughly 120,000 clones, with 60% to 85% occurring only once. The sample consisted of PBMCs. The source is a man aged 45 to 65 in good health and CMV-seropositive.

J is TRBJ2-5 and V is TRBV6-4; a possible D gene is TRBD1 (6 bases). The assigned J gene may be wrong: the sequence end matches TRBJ2-7 better. The CDR3 totals 15 residues. Germline CDR1 MRHNA, CDR2 SNTAGT. The CDR3 region has the DNA TGTGCCAGTAAACAGGGAAAGAAGAGCTCCTACGAGCAGTACTTC. Residues: CASKQGKKSSYEQYF.

This clone turned up a few times. J is TRBJ2-7 and V is TRBV11-3; perhaps TRBD1 as D (6 bases). The CDR3 loop spans 12 amino acids. V was pared by 5 bases and J by 4 bases, with 9 bases between. The germline V gene encodes CDR1 SGHNT and CDR2 YENEEA. The CDR3 DNA sequence: TGTGCCAGCAGCGCACAGGGTTACGAGCAGTACTTC. The encoded protein is CASSAQGYEQYF.

V usage is TRBV11-3 and J usage is TRBJ2-2, with 14 nucleotides matching TRBD2. The CDR3 totals 16 residues. J gave up 8 bases and V 3 bases, and 5 bases lay outside the gene matches. CDR1 and CDR2 from the germline V gene are SGHNT and YENEEA. In nucleotides, the CDR3 is TGTGCCAGCAGCTTCCGGACTAGCGGGAGGTCGGGGGAGCTGTTTTTT. Translation gives CASSFRTSGRSGELFF. The variable domain in full, completed from reference TRBV11-3 and TRBJ2-2, reads EAGVVQSPRYKIIEKKQPVAFWCNPISGHNTLYWYLQNLGQGPELLIRYENEEAVDDSQLPKDRFSAERLKGVDSTLKIQPAELGDSAVYLCASSFRTSGRSGELFFGEGSRLTVL.

This clone turned up a few times. The rearrangement joins TRBV11-2 to TRBJ2-2; D is possibly TRBD2 (6 bases). V was shortened by 2 bases and J by 1 base, with 17 bases between the two germline ends. The germline gives CDR1 SGHAT, CDR2 FQNNGV. The CDR3 extends over 18 amino acids. CDR3 DNA sequence: TGTGCCAGCAGCTTAATAGCTAGGCGGGGCTGGAACACCGGGGAGCTGTTTTTT. Residues: CASSLIARRGWNTGELFF.

The rearrangement links TRBV4-3 to TRBJ2-3; 9 bases are shared with TRBD2. The trim removed 5 bases at V and 7 bases at J, leaving 10 bases unmatched. Germline-derived CDR1 and CDR2 are LGHNA and YSLEER. The CDR3 consists of 15 residues. The CDR3 loop is CASSVYRTSAHTQYF. In nucleotides, the CDR3 is TGCGCCAGCAGCGTTTATCGGACTAGCGCCCATACGCAGTATTTT.

Worth noting for this clone: At one boundary the junction diverges from the germline segment, which might be a read error. The V gene is TRBV27, the J gene TRBJ2-1; D ambiguous. Germline V gene data show CDR1 as MNHEY and CDR2 as SMNVEV (reference sequence). CDR3 length: 12 amino acids. CDR3 DNA sequence: TGTGCCAGCAGTTTATCGAGGTCCCTCCTGGTCTTC. It specifies CASSLSRSLLVF.

The gene calls are TRBV11-1 and TRBJ1-2; the D gene is possibly TRBD1 (6 bases). CDR3 length equals 13 residues. The germline gives CDR1 SGHAT, CDR2 FQDESV (reference sequence). V was clipped by 3 bases and J by 5 bases, with 10 bases between them. The CDR3 protein is CASSFGQGYGYTF. DNA of the CDR3: TGTGCCAGCAGCTTTGGGCAGGGGTATGGCTACACCTTC.

The chain recombines TRBV6-6 with TRBJ1-5; tentative D call: TRBD1 (6 bases). V gave up 4 bases and J gave up 5 bases, with 9 bases separating them. This CDR3 comprises 13 residues. Germline V CDR1 and CDR2: MNHNY, SVGAGI (reference sequence). CDR3 coding DNA: TGTGCCAGCAGTTCAGGGGCCTATCAGCCCCAGCATTTT. Its translation: CASSSGAYQPQHF.

The V gene is TRBV9, the J gene TRBJ1-2, with D unresolved. The CDR3 runs 15 residues. Trimming stripped 0 bases from V and 0 bases from J, with 9 bases between. Germline V gene data show CDR1 as SGDLS and CDR2 as YYNGEE. Written as DNA, the CDR3 is TGTGCCAGCAGCGTAGAGGAGGGTTCTAACTATGGCTACACCTTC. Encoded protein: CASSVEEGSNYGYTF.

The V and J genes are TRBV11-2 and TRBJ1-1; no definite D call. The CDR3 is made up of 15 amino acids. V lost 4 bases to trimming and J lost 4 bases, with 16 bases between them. Germline CDR1 and CDR2: SGHAT and FQNNGV. The CDR3 DNA sequence: TGTGCCAGCAGCTCCCTTGGTGGAGGTGGCACTGAAGCTTTCTTT. As protein: CASSSLGGGGTEAFF.

The chain uses TRBV2 and TRBJ2-7; tentative D call: TRBD2 (6 bases). The CDR3 extends over 16 amino acids. Trimming took off 4 bases at V and 2 bases at J, with 18 bases between the two ends. CDR1 SNHLY and CDR2 FYNNEI come from the germline V gene. This CDR3 is CASSGAEEGITYEQYF. As DNA, the CDR3 is TGTGCCAGCAGTGGGGCGGAGGAGGGTATAACCTACGAGCAGTACTTC.

The V and J genes are TRBV6-5 and TRBJ2-5; tentatively, D is TRBD2 (6 bases). V dropped 4 bases and J dropped 4 bases, with 16 bases sitting between them. CDR3 length: 15 residues. The V gene's germline CDR1 is MNHEY and CDR2 SVGAGI. The CDR3, as DNA: TGTGCCAGCAGTTCCCCAACTAGCTATACAGAGACCCAGTACTTC. Encoded protein: CASSSPTSYTETQYF.

The V and J genes are TRBV4-3 and TRBJ1-1, with D possibly being TRBD1 (5 bases). The V gene lost 4 bases and the J gene lost 11 bases, with 20 bases spanning the gap. CDR3 length equals 14 residues. Germline CDR1 reads LGHNA; CDR2 reads YSLEER. The CDR3 DNA reads as TGCGCCAGCAGCCCCGGGCGGGGGGGTAGCTTGGCTTTCTTT. Translating gives CASSPGRGGSLAFF.

The DNA of the CDR3 is TGTGCCTGTTCACAGGGGTTAACCCTCCACTTT. Translation: CACSQGLTLHF. This chain joins TRBV30 and TRBJ1-6, with TRBD1 identical over 7 bases. CDR3 length equals 11 residues. Germline trimming cut 6 bases from V and 14 bases from J; bases unmatched to any gene: 7. The V gene's germline CDR1 is GTSNPN and CDR2 SVGIG (reference sequence).

The genes are TRBV4-3 and TRBJ1-1, with D unclear. Germline values: CDR1 LGHNA, CDR2 YSLEER. This CDR3 is 13 amino acids long. Between the trimmed V and J ends, which lost 6 bases and 1 base, there was a span of 9 bases. The CDR3 coding sequence is TGCGCCAGCAGTCTAAATAAGAACACTGAAGCTTTCTTT. Encoded protein: CASSLNKNTEAFF.

The V and J genes are TRBV5-4 and TRBJ2-7; 9 positions agree with TRBD1. The length of the CDR3 is 15 residues. V lost 0 bases and J lost 7; bases outside the gene matches: 8. Germline V CDR1 and CDR2: SGHNT, YYREEE (reference sequence). The CDR3 protein is CASSLDSQGAREQYF. For the CDR3, the DNA is TGTGCCAGCAGCTTGGACTCACAGGGGGCGCGGGAGCAGTACTTC.

This clone was seen a few times. The V and J genes are TRBV30 and TRBJ1-2; D gene ambiguous. Between the trimmed V and J ends, which lost 2 bases and 4 bases, there was a span of 8 bases. CDR3 length equals 12 residues. CDR1 and CDR2 from the germline V gene are GTSNPN and SVGIG (reference sequence). CDR3: CAWSLSAYGYTF. Written as DNA, the CDR3 is TGTGCCTGGAGTTTGAGCGCCTATGGCTACACCTTC.

This clone came up a few times. The V gene is TRBV7-8, the J gene TRBJ1-5; unclear D gene. V was trimmed by 1 base and J by 0 bases, leaving 13 bases between them. The germline gives CDR1 SGHVS, CDR2 FQNEAQ. The CDR3 contains 17 residues. The CDR3 is CASSLGATFYSNQPQHF. CDR3 nucleotide sequence: TGTGCCAGCAGCTTAGGGGCAACTTTCTATAGCAATCAGCCCCAGCATTTT.

This clone has just a few counts. The chain joins TRBV7-8 to TRBJ1-1; D call uncertain. The length of the CDR3 is 13 residues. Germline V CDR1 and CDR2: SGHVS, FQNEAQ. The V end was cut by 6 bases, the J end by 1 base, with 9 bases between. The CDR3 DNA reads as TGTGCCAGCAGACTTACAGAGAACACTGAAGCTTTCTTT. Encoded protein: CASRLTENTEAFF.

This chain joins TRBV29-1 and TRBJ2-5, with D possibly being TRBD2 (6 bases). With 7 bases removed from V and 4 bases from J, the gap between germline ends came to 19 bases. This CDR3 comprises 14 residues. Germline V gives CDR1 SQVTM, CDR2 ANQGSEA. The CDR3 protein is CSAVPGATGETQYF. In nucleotides, the CDR3 is TGCAGCGCCGTCCCGGGAGCCACAGGAGAGACCCAGTACTTC.

CDR3 sequence (DNA): TGTGCCAGCAGTGCCCAGGGGAGCGAGACCCAGTACTTC. The encoded protein is CASSAQGSETQYF. The chain uses TRBV6-1 and TRBJ2-5, with D maybe TRBD1 (6 bases). CDR3 length equals 13 residues. V lost 4 bases and J 5 bases, leaving 11 bases between the germline ends. CDR1 MNHNS and CDR2 SASEGT come from the germline V gene.

The rearrangement uses TRBV6-5 and TRBJ2-7; 9 bases agree with TRBD1. Germline V gives CDR1 MNHEY, CDR2 SVGAGI. The V gene end was trimmed by 0 bases and the J gene end by 6 bases; junction bases not matched to a gene: 6. The CDR3 totals 15 residues. In DNA form, the CDR3 reads TGTGCCAGCAGTTACTCTCGGGGACAGGGTGGCGAGCAGTACTTC. This sequence encodes CASSYSRGQGGEQYF.

The chain recombines TRBV29-1 with TRBJ2-3; TRBD1 might be the D (5 bases). The germline V gene encodes CDR1 SQVTM and CDR2 ANQGSEA. This CDR3 is built from 15 residues. Trimming stripped 6 bases from V and 2 bases from J, with 18 bases between. CDR3 amino acids: CSVTQGSHSTDTQYF. CDR3 nucleotide sequence: TGCAGCGTCACTCAGGGCTCCCACTCCACAGATACGCAGTATTTT.

The chain uses TRBV19 and TRBJ2-4; D is possibly TRBD2 (6 bases). The germline V gene encodes CDR1 LNHDA and CDR2 SQIVND (reference sequence). Trimming cost V 3 bases and J 4 bases, with 13 bases left between them. CDR3 length equals 15 residues. For the CDR3, the DNA is TGTGCCAGTAGTATGAAAGGCGGACTAAAAAACATTCAGTACTTC. Translated, it gives CASSMKGGLKNIQYF.